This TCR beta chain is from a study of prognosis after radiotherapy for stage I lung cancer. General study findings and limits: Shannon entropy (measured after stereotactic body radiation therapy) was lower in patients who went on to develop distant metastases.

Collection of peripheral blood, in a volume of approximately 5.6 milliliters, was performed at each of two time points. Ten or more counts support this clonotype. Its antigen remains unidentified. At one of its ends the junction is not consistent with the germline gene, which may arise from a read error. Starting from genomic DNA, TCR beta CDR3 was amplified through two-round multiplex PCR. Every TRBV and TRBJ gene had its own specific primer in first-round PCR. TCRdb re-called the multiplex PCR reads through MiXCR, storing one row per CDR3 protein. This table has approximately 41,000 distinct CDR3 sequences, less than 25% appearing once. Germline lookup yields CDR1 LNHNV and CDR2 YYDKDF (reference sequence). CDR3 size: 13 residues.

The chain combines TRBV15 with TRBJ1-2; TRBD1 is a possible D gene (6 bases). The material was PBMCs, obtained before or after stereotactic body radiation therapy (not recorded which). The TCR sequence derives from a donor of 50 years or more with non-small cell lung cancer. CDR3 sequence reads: CATSRSRGADGQF. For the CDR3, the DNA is TGTGCCACCAGCAGATCACGGGGGGCGGATGGACAATTC.